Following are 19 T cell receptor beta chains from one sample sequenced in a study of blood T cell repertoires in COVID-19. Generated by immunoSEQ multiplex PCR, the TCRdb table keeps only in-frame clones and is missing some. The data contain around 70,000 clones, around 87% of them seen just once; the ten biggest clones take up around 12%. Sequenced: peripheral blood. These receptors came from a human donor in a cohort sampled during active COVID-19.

The CDR3 sequence is CASSLTGLTGSGANVLTF. The CDR3 nucleotides are TGTGCCAGCAGCTTAACGGGACTAACAGGGTCTGGGGCCAACGTCCTGACTTTC. The chain has TRBV7-3 and TRBJ2-6; D possibly corresponds to TRBD2 (7 bases). CDR1 and CDR2 (germline): SGHTA, FQGTGA. There are 18 residues in the CDR3. Trimming stripped 0 bases from V and 1 base from J, with 13 bases between.

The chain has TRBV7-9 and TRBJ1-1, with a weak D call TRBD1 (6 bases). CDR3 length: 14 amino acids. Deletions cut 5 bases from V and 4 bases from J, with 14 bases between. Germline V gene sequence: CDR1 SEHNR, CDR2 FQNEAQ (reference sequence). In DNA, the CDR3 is TGTGCCAGCAGCCCCCCAGGGGTGGGCACTGAAGCTTTCTTT. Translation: CASSPPGVGTEAFF.

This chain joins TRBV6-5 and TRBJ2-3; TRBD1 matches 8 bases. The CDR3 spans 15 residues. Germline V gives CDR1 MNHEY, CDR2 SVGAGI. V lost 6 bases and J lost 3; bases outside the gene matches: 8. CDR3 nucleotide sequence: TGTGCCAGCAGAGCCTGGACAGGGATAACAGATACGCAGTATTTT. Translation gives CASRAWTGITDTQYF.

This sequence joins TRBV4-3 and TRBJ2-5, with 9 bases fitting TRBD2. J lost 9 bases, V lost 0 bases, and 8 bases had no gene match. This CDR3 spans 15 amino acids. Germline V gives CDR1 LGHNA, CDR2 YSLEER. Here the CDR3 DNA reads TGCGCCAGCAGCCAAGATCTGGCTAGCGGGGTTCCCCAGTACTTC. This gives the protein CASSQDLASGVPQYF.

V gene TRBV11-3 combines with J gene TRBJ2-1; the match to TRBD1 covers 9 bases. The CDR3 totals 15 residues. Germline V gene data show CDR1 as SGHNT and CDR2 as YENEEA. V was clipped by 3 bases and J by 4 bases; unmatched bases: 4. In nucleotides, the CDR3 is TGTGCCAGCAGCTTGGGGGACAGGGCATACAATGAGCAGTTCTTC. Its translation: CASSLGDRAYNEQFF.

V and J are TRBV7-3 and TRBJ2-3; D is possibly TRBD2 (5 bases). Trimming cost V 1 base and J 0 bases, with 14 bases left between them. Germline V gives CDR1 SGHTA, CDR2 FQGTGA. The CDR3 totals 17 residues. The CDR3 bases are TGTGCCAGCAGCTTAATGGTGGGGAGAACTAGCACAGATACGCAGTATTTT. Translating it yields CASSLMVGRTSTDTQYF.

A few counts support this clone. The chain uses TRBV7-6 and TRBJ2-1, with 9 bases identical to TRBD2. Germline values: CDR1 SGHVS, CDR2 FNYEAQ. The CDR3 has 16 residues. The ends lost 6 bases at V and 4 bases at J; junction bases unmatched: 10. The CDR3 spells CASRDSASGVYNEQFF. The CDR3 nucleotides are TGTGCCAGCAGGGATTCGGCTAGCGGGGTTTACAATGAGCAGTTCTTC. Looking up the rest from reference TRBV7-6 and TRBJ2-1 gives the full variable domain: GAGVSQSPRYKVTKRGQDVALRCDPISGHVSLYWYRQALGQGPEFLTYFNYEAQQDKSGLPNDRFSAERPEGSISTLTIQRTEQRDSAMYRCASRDSASGVYNEQFFGPGTRLTVL.

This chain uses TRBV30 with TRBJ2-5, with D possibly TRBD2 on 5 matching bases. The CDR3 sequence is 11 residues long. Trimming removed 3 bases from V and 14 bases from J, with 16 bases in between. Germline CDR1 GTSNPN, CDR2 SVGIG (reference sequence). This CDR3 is CAWSYEPGTYF. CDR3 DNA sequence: TGTGCCTGGAGCTATGAACCGGGAACATACTTC.

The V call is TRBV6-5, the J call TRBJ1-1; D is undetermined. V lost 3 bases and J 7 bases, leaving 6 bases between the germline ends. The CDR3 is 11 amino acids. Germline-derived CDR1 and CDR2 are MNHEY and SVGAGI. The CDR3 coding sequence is TGTGCCAGCAGTTATGGGCGTGAAGCTTTCTTT. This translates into CASSYGREAFF.

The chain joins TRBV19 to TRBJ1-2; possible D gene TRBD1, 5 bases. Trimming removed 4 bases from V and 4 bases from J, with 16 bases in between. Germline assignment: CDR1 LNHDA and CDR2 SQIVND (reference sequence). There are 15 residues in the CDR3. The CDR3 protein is CASSTFTGGVYGYTF. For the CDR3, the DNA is TGTGCCAGTAGTACCTTCACAGGAGGGGTCTATGGCTACACCTTC.

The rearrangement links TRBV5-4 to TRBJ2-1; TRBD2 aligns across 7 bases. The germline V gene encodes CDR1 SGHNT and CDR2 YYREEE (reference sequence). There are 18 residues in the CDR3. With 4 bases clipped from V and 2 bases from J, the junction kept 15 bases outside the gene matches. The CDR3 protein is CASSPLVQRGSTYNEQFF. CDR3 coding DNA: TGTGCCAGCAGCCCTCTGGTCCAGCGGGGTTCAACCTACAATGAGCAGTTCTTC. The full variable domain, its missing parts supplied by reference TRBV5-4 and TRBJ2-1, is ETGVTQSPTHLIKTRGQQVTLRCSSQSGHNTVSWYQQALGQGPQFIFQYYREEENGRGNFPPRFSGLQFPNYSSELNVNALELDDSALYLCASSPLVQRGSTYNEQFFGPGTRLTVL.

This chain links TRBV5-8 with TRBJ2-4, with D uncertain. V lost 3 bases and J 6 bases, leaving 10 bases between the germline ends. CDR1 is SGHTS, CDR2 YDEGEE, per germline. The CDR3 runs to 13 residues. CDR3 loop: CASSSDSRNIQYF. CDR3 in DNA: TGTGCCAGCAGCTCCGACTCTCGAAACATTCAGTACTTC.

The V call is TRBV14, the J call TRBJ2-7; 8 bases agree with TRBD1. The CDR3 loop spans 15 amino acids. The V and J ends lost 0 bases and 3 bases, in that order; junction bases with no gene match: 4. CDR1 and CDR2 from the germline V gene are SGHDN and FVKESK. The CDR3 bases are TGTGCCAGCAGCCAAGAGACCGGGACAGGCTACGAGCAGTACTTC. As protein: CASSQETGTGYEQYF.

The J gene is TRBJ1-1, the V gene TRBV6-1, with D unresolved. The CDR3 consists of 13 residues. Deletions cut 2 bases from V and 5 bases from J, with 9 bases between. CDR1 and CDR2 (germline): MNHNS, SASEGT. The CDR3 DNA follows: TGTGCCAGCAGTGAAAACAGAGTTACTGAAGCTTTCTTT. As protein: CASSENRVTEAFF.

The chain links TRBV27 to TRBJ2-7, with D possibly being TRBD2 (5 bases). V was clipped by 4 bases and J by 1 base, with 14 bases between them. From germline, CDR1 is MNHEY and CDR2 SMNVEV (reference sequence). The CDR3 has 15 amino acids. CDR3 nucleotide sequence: TGTGCCAGCAGTTCTCCGGGATTGTTGTCCTACGAGCAGTACTTC. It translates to CASSSPGLLSYEQYF.

CDR3 protein: CASSLDSPDTQYF. The CDR3 DNA is TGTGCCAGCAGCTTGGACTCCCCAGATACGCAGTATTTT. The rearrangement joins TRBV7-9 to TRBJ2-3; D possibly corresponds to TRBD2 (5 bases). The germline V and J ends were trimmed by 3 bases and 4 bases, with 8 bases remaining between them. The CDR3 is made up of 13 amino acids. Looked up from germline, CDR1 is SEHNR and CDR2 is FQNEAQ (reference sequence).

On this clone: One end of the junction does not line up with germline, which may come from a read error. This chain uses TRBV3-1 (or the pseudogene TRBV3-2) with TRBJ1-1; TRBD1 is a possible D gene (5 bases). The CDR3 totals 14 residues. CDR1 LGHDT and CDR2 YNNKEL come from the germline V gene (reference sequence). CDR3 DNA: TGTGCCAGCAGCCAAGTCGGGGGGAACCCTGAAGCTTTCTTT. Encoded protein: CASSQVGGNPEAFF.

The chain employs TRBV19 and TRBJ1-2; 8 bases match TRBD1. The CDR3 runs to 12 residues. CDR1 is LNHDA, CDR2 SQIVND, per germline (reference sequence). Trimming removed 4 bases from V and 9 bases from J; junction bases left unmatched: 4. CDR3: CASSKDRERYTF. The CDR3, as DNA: TGTGCCAGTAGTAAGGACAGGGAACGCTACACCTTC.

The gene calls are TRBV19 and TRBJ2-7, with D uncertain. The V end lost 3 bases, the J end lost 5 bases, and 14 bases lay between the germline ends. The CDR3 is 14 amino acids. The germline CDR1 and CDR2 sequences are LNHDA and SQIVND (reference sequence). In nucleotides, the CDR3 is TGTGCCAGTAGTATTTCTGCCGGGTTCGACGAGCAGTACTTC. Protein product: CASSISAGFDEQYF.